Sequencing of this TCR beta chain was carried out in a study of T cell repertoires in cytomegalovirus infection. Study details: Recently identified HLA-C-restricted CMV epitopes were used, and well-studied HLA-B-restricted CMV epitopes were used as well. Public TCR beta signatures were indicative of both CMV infection and a matching HLA type. Study results and limitations: In two of eight donors, the top clonotype was HLA-C-restricted CMV-specific. Accumulated public TCR beta family frequency recognized individuals carrying CMV together with the relevant HLA.

In regard to this clonotype: Antigen: not known.

MiXCR, applied by TCRdb to the reads, yields one record per CDR3 protein. The table has about 280,000 distinct CDR3 sequences, around 20% seen once. This CDR3 has 16 amino acids. V lost 4 bases and J lost 5; bases outside the gene matches: 10. Germline CDR1 and CDR2: PRHDT and FYEKMQ (reference sequence). This rearrangement joins TRBV13 to TRBJ2-1; 8 bases are a match to TRBD2. The sample in question was cultured PBMCs, obtained from culture after CMV antigen stimulation. The TCR sequence derives from a human donor in good health (CMV status not recorded). Some clones in this sample may be carry-over from other donors' samples. CDR3 coding DNA: TGTGCCAGCAGCTCCCTGGCGGGAGGTCTAGACAATGAGCAGTTCTTC. Translating it yields CASSSLAGGLDNEQFF.